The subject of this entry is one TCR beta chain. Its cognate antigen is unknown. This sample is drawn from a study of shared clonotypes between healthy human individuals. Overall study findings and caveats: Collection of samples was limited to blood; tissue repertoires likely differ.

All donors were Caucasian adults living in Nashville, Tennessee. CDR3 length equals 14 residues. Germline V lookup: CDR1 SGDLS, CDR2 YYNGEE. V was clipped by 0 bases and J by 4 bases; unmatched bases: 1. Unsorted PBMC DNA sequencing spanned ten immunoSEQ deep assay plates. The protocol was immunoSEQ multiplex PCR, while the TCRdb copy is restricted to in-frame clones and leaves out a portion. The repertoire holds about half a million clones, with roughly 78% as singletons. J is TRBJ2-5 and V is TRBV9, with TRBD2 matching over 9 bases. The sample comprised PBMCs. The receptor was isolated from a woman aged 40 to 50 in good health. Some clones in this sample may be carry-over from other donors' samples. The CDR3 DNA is TGTGCCAGCAGCGTAGAACTAGCGGGAGAGACCCAGTACTTC. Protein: CASSVELAGETQYF.